The 25 T cell receptor beta chains in this list originate from one sample, sequenced in a study of shared clonotypes between healthy human individuals. The protocol was immunoSEQ multiplex PCR, while the TCRdb copy is restricted to in-frame clones and leaves out a portion. The sample records 600,000 to 750,000 clones, less than 80% being singletons. Material for sequencing was memory CD4+ T cells sorted from blood. The subset here: CD45RA-negative fraction. The origin of the receptors is a woman aged 25 to 39 in good health.

This clone came up many times. This chain links TRBV6-6 with TRBJ1-2; possibly TRBD1 for D (6 bases). The germline V and J ends were trimmed by 11 bases and 6 bases, with 13 bases remaining between them. The CDR3 loop spans 11 amino acids. Germline V gene sequence: CDR1 MNHNY, CDR2 SVGAGI (reference sequence). CDR3 sequence: CAGGGDDGYTF. The CDR3 DNA reads as TGTGCCGGGGGCGGGGACGATGGCTACACCTTC.

V gene TRBV30 combines with J gene TRBJ1-2, with D possibly being TRBD1 (6 bases). The ends were cut back, 0 bases at V and 8 bases at J, with 19 bases in the middle. Germline CDR1 is GTSNPN and CDR2 is SVGIG (reference sequence). There are 15 residues in the CDR3. CDR3 residues: CAWSVVGGREGGYTF. The CDR3 DNA reads as TGTGCCTGGAGTGTTGTTGGGGGGCGGGAAGGCGGCTACACCTTC.

The genes are TRBV2 and TRBJ1-2; D is unclear. V lost 2 bases, J lost 4 bases, and 11 bases lay in between. The CDR3 contains 14 residues. Germline values: CDR1 SNHLY, CDR2 FYNNEI. CDR3 sequence reads: CASSERLHSYGYTF. The CDR3 coding sequence is TGTGCCAGCAGTGAAAGACTCCATTCCTATGGCTACACCTTC.

This clone was observed a few times. The chain joins TRBV6-5 to TRBJ2-5; perhaps TRBD1 as D (5 bases). This CDR3 is built from 12 residues. Germline V gives CDR1 MNHEY, CDR2 SVGAGI. The V end lost 8 bases, the J end lost 10 bases, and 17 bases lay between the germline ends. CDR3 DNA sequence: TGTGCCAGCGGAGACAGCCTGGTGGTCCAGTACTTC. Translation: CASGDSLVVQYF.

The chain has TRBV15 and TRBJ1-1; a weak D match, TRBD1 (6 bases). With 2 bases removed from V and 10 bases from J, the gap between germline ends came to 17 bases. There are 14 residues in the CDR3. Looked up from germline, CDR1 is LNHNV and CDR2 is YYDKDF (reference sequence). CDR3: CATSRQPGELGAFF. The CDR3 bases are TGTGCCACCAGCAGACAGCCAGGGGAGTTAGGAGCTTTCTTT.

J is TRBJ2-6 and V is TRBV5-1, with D maybe TRBD2 (6 bases). The CDR3 length is 18 residues. CDR1 SGHRS and CDR2 YFSETQ come from the germline V gene. The V end lost 3 bases, the J end lost 3 bases, and 19 bases lay between the germline ends. The CDR3 DNA is TGCGCCAGCAGCTCACTAATAAGCGGGTATGATGGGGCCAACGTCCTGACTTTC. Amino acids: CASSSLISGYDGANVLTF.

The chain uses TRBV10-3 and TRBJ2-7, with a tentative D call TRBD1 (6 bases). The CDR3 has 13 residues. The V gene's germline CDR1 is ENHRY and CDR2 SYGVKD. The V gene lost 7 bases and the J gene lost 2 bases, with 12 bases spanning the gap. The CDR3: CAINRDTTYEQYF. The CDR3 DNA reads as TGTGCCATCAATCGGGACACCACCTACGAGCAGTACTTC.

The chain combines TRBV6-1 with TRBJ2-3; a possible D gene is TRBD2 (6 bases). Germline CDR1 is MNHNS and CDR2 is SASEGT. There are 16 residues in the CDR3. V shed 2 bases and J shed 6 bases, with 18 bases lying between them. The CDR3 here is CASSEWAGSASDTQYF. The DNA of the CDR3 is TGTGCCAGCAGTGAATGGGCCGGGAGCGCTTCGGATACGCAGTATTTT.

The rearrangement joins TRBV5-4 to TRBJ2-6, with D tentatively TRBD1 (6 bases). From germline, CDR1 is SGHNT and CDR2 YYREEE (reference sequence). V gave up 4 bases and J gave up 5 bases, with 10 bases separating them. The CDR3 consists of 14 residues. The DNA of the CDR3 is TGTGCCAGCAGCCAGGGGAGTAGGGCCAACGTCCTGACTTTC. Protein sequence: CASSQGSRANVLTF.

V gene TRBV7-3 combines with J gene TRBJ1-2, with unresolved D. CDR3 length equals 13 residues. The V end lost 3 bases, the J end lost 4 bases, and 9 bases lay between the germline ends. Germline-derived CDR1 and CDR2 are SGHTA and FQGTGA. CDR3 in amino acids: CASSFDRSYGYTF. CDR3 coding DNA: TGTGCCAGCAGCTTTGACCGCTCCTATGGCTACACCTTC.

The chain is built from TRBV20-1 and TRBJ1-2; D possibly corresponds to TRBD1 (5 bases). V was clipped by 3 bases and J by 7 bases, with 9 bases between them. CDR3 length: 11 amino acids. Germline V gene lookup returns CDR1 DFQATT and CDR2 SNEGSKA (reference sequence). This chain's CDR3 is CSARGGRGYTF. The DNA of the CDR3 is TGCAGTGCTAGGGGGGGACGTGGCTACACCTTC.

The chain couples TRBV19 to TRBJ2-3; D ambiguous. Germline CDR1 is LNHDA and CDR2 is SQIVND (reference sequence). The germline V and J ends were trimmed by 1 base and 2 bases, with 7 bases remaining between them. CDR3 length: 14 amino acids. In DNA form, the CDR3 reads TGTGCCAGTAGTATAGTTTGGGACACAGATACGCAGTATTTT. Translation: CASSIVWDTDTQYF. Based on the CDR3 plus reference TRBV19 and TRBJ2-3, the full variable domain is DGGITQSPKYLFRKEGQNVTLSCEQNLNHDAMYWYRQDPGQGLRLIYYSQIVNDFQKGDIAEGYSVSREKKESFPLTVTSAQKNPTAFYLCASSIVWDTDTQYFGPGTRLTVL.

The V and J genes are TRBV5-4 and TRBJ2-4; maybe TRBD1 (6 bases). The ends were cut back, 0 bases at V and 5 bases at J, with 15 bases in the middle. CDR1 SGHNT and CDR2 YYREEE come from the germline V gene (reference sequence). The CDR3 has 16 amino acids. The CDR3 protein is CASSLVGLGAQNIQYF. The DNA of the CDR3 is TGTGCCAGCAGCTTGGTAGGGTTGGGGGCGCAAAACATTCAGTACTTC.

This clone was seen only once. The CDR3 DNA reads as TGTGCCAGCAGTTCGACGACTAGTAGCGCAGATACGCAGTATTTT. As protein: CASSSTTSSADTQYF. The chain recombines TRBV7-3 with TRBJ2-3; a weak D match, TRBD2 (6 bases). V was clipped by 6 bases and J by 4 bases, with 17 bases between them. CDR1 and CDR2 (germline): SGHTA, FQGTGA. This CDR3 is built from 15 residues. The entire variable domain, with the rest obtained from reference TRBV7-3 and TRBJ2-3, is as follows: GAGVSQTPSNKVTEKGKYVELRCDPISGHTALYWYRQSLGQGPEFLIYFQGTGAADDSGLPNDRFFAVRPEGSVSTLKIQRTERGDSAVYLCASSSTTSSADTQYFGPGTRLTVL.

V and J are TRBV5-1 and TRBJ2-7; 10 positions agree with TRBD2. There are 18 residues in the CDR3. Germline V gene lookup returns CDR1 SGHRS and CDR2 YFSETQ. Trimming at V came to 1 base and at J to 5 bases, leaving 15 bases not matched to a gene. CDR3 protein: CASSLWLAGAGSPHEQYF. In DNA form, the CDR3 reads TGCGCCAGCAGCTTGTGGCTAGCGGGAGCGGGCTCTCCCCACGAGCAGTACTTC.

J is TRBJ1-1 and V is TRBV5-1; D gene ambiguous. CDR1 is SGHRS, CDR2 YFSETQ, per germline. V was pared by 4 bases and J by 6 bases, with 13 bases between. The CDR3 is made up of 13 amino acids. The CDR3 here is CASSPGSIPEAFF. CDR3 in DNA: TGCGCCAGCAGCCCCGGGAGTATCCCTGAAGCTTTCTTT.

Comments on this clone: The identical CDR3 is also encoded by other nucleotide sequences in the sample. V gene TRBV5-1 combines with J gene TRBJ1-5; no firm D call. Germline CDR1 reads SGHRS; CDR2 reads YFSETQ. The CDR3 sequence is 13 residues long. The V end lost 5 bases, the J end lost 3 bases, and 9 bases lay between the germline ends. CDR3 sequence: CASSTGPNQPQHF. CDR3 bases: TGCGCCAGCAGTACGGGTCCCAATCAGCCCCAGCATTTT.

J is TRBJ1-5 and V is TRBV19; D perhaps matches TRBD1 (5 bases). The ends were cut back, 9 bases at V and 1 base at J, with 16 bases in the middle. The CDR3 extends over 15 amino acids. The V gene's germline CDR1 is LNHDA and CDR2 SQIVND (reference sequence). CDR3 sequence: CASHGRRQSNQPQHF. In DNA, the CDR3 is TGTGCCAGCCACGGACGGAGACAGAGCAATCAGCCCCAGCATTTT.

The rearrangement uses TRBV28 and TRBJ1-5; 8 nucleotides line up with TRBD1. Germline-derived CDR1 and CDR2 are MDHEN and SYDVKM. J gave up 2 bases and V 10 bases, and 10 bases lay outside the gene matches. The CDR3 length is 15 residues. The CDR3 loop reads CANARTGSGNQPQHF. The CDR3 region has the DNA TGTGCCAACGCCCGGACAGGGTCGGGCAATCAGCCCCAGCATTTT.

Turning to this clone: The germline gene is not matched at one end of the junction; a read error may be the cause. The chain employs TRBV7-9 and TRBJ2-5; no definite D call. Germline loops: CDR1 SEHNR, CDR2 FQNEAQ (reference sequence). The CDR3 covers 14 residues. CDR3 DNA sequence: TGTGCCAGCAGCTCCTTGGGGATACAAGAGGCCCAGTACTTC. Its protein is CASSSLGIQEAQYF. Complete variable domain (other parts from reference TRBV7-9 and TRBJ2-5): DTGVSQNPRHKITKRGQNVTFRCDPISEHNRLYWYRQTLGQGPEFLTYFQNEAQLEKSRLLSDRFSAERPKGSFSTLEIQRTEQGDSAMYLCASSSLGIQEAQYFGPGTRLLVL.

In its sample, this clone was seen once. The rearrangement uses TRBV28 and TRBJ2-7, with 8 bases identical to TRBD1. Germline values: CDR1 MDHEN, CDR2 SYDVKM. J was trimmed by 2 bases and V by 6 bases; bases with no gene match: 9. The CDR3 is 15 amino acids. The CDR3 loop reads CASRLQGERTYEQYF. The CDR3 nucleotides read TGTGCCAGCAGATTACAGGGGGAGAGAACCTACGAGCAGTACTTC.

Concerning this clone: A much larger clone is a single base away; this may be a read error. The sample has other DNA sequences that encode this CDR3 too. The chain links TRBV5-1 to TRBJ2-1; 10 bases map to TRBD2. CDR1 SGHRS and CDR2 YFSETQ come from the germline V gene. CDR3 length: 15 residues. The V gene end was trimmed by 4 bases and the J gene end by 4 bases; junction bases not matched to a gene: 5. CDR3 sequence (DNA): TGCGCCAGCAGCCTGTCTAGCGGGGGTTACAATGAGCAGTTCTTC. Encoded protein: CASSLSSGGYNEQFF.

The chain joins TRBV28 to TRBJ2-7; TRBD1 agrees at 11 bases. The length of the CDR3 is 15 residues. The germline gives CDR1 MDHEN, CDR2 SYDVKM. J was trimmed by 5 bases and V by 2 bases; bases with no gene match: 5. The CDR3 DNA sequence: TGTGCCAGCAGTTTACCGGGACAGGGGGGCAACGAGCAGTACTTC. It translates to CASSLPGQGGNEQYF.

This clone occurred a few times. This rearrangement joins TRBV7-2 to TRBJ2-3; TRBD2 agrees at 13 bases. This CDR3 spans 16 amino acids. The germline V gene has CDR1 SGHTA and CDR2 FQGNSA. The ends lost 2 bases at V and 5 bases at J; junction bases unmatched: 4. CDR3 amino acids: CASSLWTSGREDTQYF. The CDR3 region has the DNA TGTGCCAGCAGCTTATGGACTAGCGGGAGAGAAGATACGCAGTATTTT.

The V gene is TRBV6-5, the J gene TRBJ2-3; TRBD1 or TRBD2 may be the D gene (6 bases each). CDR3 length equals 16 residues. The germline V and J ends were trimmed by 4 bases and 5 bases, with 19 bases remaining between them. Germline CDR1 and CDR2: MNHEY and SVGAGI. CDR3 protein: CASSSVGAEEGDTQYF. Written as DNA, the CDR3 is TGTGCCAGCAGTTCGGTGGGGGCGGAGGAGGGAGATACGCAGTATTTT.